In its sample, the clone carrying this T cell receptor beta chain was seen a few times. Here immunoSEQ multiplex PCR was the method, and the copy in TCRdb shows in-frame clones only, minus some. This sample has about 41,000 clones, with less than 80% found just once. The source of the sample is a study of immune evolution from preneoplasia to lung adenocarcinoma. Germline loops: CDR1 SEHNR, CDR2 FQNEAQ (reference sequence). The CDR3 spans 17 residues. V lost 5 bases, J lost 1 base, and 18 bases lay in between. The chain links TRBV7-9 to TRBJ2-1; D may be TRBD2 (6 bases). The origin of this receptor is a person between 55 and 69 years old with lung adenocarcinoma. The sequenced sample was FFPE invasive lung adenocarcinoma tissue. The CDR3 region has the DNA TGTGCCAGCAGCCCCCGCCCGGGACGGGAGTCCTACAATGAGCAGTTCTTC. Its translation is CASSPRPGRESYNEQFF. The whole variable domain, filled in from reference TRBV7-9 and TRBJ2-1, reads DTGVSQNPRHKITKRGQNVTFRCDPISEHNRLYWYRQTLGQGPEFLTYFQNEAQLEKSRLLSDRFSAERPKGSFSTLEIQRTEQGDSAMYLCASSPRPGRESYNEQFFGPGTRLTVL.